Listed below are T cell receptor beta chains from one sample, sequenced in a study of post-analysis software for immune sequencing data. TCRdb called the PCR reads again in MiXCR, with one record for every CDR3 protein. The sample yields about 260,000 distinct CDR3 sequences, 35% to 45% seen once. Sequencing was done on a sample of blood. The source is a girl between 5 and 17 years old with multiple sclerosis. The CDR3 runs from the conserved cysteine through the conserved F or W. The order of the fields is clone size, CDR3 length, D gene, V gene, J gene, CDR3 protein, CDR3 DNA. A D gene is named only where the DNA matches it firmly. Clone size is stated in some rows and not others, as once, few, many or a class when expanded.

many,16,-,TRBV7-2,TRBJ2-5,CASSLNGGQSQETQYF,TGTGCCAGCAGCTTAAATGGCGGCCAATCCCAAGAGACCCAGTACTTC
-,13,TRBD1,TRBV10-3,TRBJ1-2,CAIKRTGLNGYTF,TGTGCCATCAAACGGACAGGGCTCAATGGCTACACCTTC
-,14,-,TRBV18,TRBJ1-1,CASSHGQLHTEAFF,TGTGCCAGCTCACACGGACAGCTCCACACTGAAGCTTTCTTT
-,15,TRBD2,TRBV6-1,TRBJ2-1,CASSELAGGQETQFF,TGTGCCAGCAGCGAACTAGCGGGGGGGCAAGAGACCCAGTTCTTC
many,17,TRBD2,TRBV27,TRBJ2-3,CASSGRWGGANTDTQYF,TGTGCCAGCAGTGGGCGTTGGGGAGGGGCGAACACAGATACGCAGTATTTT
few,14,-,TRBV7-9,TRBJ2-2,CASSFSTDTGELFF,TGTGCCAGCAGCTTCTCGACTGATACCGGGGAGCTGTTTTTT
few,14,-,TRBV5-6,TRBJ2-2,CASSFSGPTGELFF,TGTGCCAGCAGCTTTTCCGGACCCACCGGGGAGCTGTTTTTT
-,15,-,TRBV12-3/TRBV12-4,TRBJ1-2,CASSLLARSDYGYTF,TGTGCCAGCAGTTTATTGGCCAGGAGCGACTATGGCTACACCTTC
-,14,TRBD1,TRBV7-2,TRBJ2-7,CASSFRDRRREQYF,TGTGCCAGCAGCTTCCGGGACAGGCGGCGGGAGCAGTACTTC
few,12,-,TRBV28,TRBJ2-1,CASLYGGNVQFF,TGTGCCAGCCTTTATGGGGGCAATGTGCAGTTCTTC
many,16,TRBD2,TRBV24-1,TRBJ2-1,CATSHSGGESYNEQFF,TGTGCCACCAGTCACAGCGGGGGGGAGTCCTACAATGAGCAGTTCTTC
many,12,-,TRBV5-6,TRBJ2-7,CASSLRGYEQYF,TGTGCCAGCAGCTTGAGAGGGTACGAGCAGTACTTC
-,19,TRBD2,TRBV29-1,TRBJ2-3,CSVEDHSLVWGGYTDTQYF,TGCAGCGTTGAAGATCACTCCCTAGTCTGGGGGGGGTATACAGATACGCAGTATTTT
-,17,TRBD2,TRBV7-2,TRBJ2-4,CASSPIPTSGRKGEQYF,TGTGCCAGCAGCCCGATCCCTACTAGCGGGAGGAAAGGGGAGCAGTACTTC
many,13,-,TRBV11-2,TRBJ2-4,CASSLGLLEESYF,TGTGCCAGCAGCTTAGGCCTACTAGAGGAGTCGTACTTC
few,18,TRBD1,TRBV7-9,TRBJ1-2,CASSLSGTGSAINYGYTF,TGTGCCAGCAGCTTATCTGGGACAGGGAGCGCCATTAACTATGGCTACACCTTC
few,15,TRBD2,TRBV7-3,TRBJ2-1,CASSLRTSGSHEQFF,TGTGCCAGCAGCCTCCGGACTAGCGGGAGCCATGAGCAGTTCTTC
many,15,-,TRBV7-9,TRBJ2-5,CASSPYGGTQETQYF,TGTGCCAGCAGCCCTTACGGCGGGACCCAAGAGACCCAGTACTTC
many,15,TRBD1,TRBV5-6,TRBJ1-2,CASSSQGQGFYGYTF,TGTGCCAGCAGCTCTCAGGGACAGGGATTCTATGGCTACACCTTC
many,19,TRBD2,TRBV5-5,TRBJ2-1,CASSTGPQGGMSSYNEQFF,TGTGCCAGCAGCACCGGGCCCCAGGGAGGGATGAGCTCCTACAATGAGCAGTTCTTC
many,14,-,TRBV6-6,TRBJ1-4,CASSYQTGGHGLFF,TGTGCCAGCAGTTACCAGACAGGAGGCCATGGGCTGTTTTTT
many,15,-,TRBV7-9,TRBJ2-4,CASSLALPSLNIQYF,TGTGCCAGCAGCTTAGCATTGCCTAGCTTGAACATTCAGTACTTC
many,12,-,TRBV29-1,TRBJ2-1,CSVRVGFLEQFF,TGCAGCGTTCGGGTGGGGTTTCTTGAGCAGTTCTTC
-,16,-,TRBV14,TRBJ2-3,CASSPRRESSTDTQYF,TGTGCCAGCAGCCCCCGGCGGGAATCTAGCACAGATACGCAGTATTTT
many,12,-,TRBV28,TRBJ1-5,CASSTQNQPQHF,TGTGCCAGCAGTACCCAGAATCAGCCCCAGCATTTT
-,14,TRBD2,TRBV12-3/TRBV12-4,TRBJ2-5,CAGSRLAEQETQYF,TGTGCCGGCAGCCGACTAGCGGAACAAGAGACCCAGTACTTC
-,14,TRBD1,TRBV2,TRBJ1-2,CASSDGQGRYGYTF,TGTGCCAGCAGTGACGGACAGGGCCGATATGGCTACACCTTC
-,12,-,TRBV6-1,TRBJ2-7,CASAEGIVEQYF,TGTGCCAGCGCTGAAGGTATTGTCGAGCAGTACTTC
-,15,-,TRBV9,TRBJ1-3,CASSVEGHSGNTIYF,TGTGCCAGCAGCGTTGAGGGGCACTCTGGAAACACCATATATTTT
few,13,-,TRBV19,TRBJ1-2,CASRDGANYGYTF,TGTGCCAGTCGTGACGGAGCCAACTATGGCTACACCTTC
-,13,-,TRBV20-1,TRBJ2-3,CSAGLESTDTQYF,TGCAGTGCCGGACTCGAGAGCACAGATACGCAGTATTTT
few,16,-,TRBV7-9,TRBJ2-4,CASSRSDSQAKNIQYF,TGTGCCAGCAGCCGGTCGGACTCTCAGGCCAAAAACATTCAGTACTTC
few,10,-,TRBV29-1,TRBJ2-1,CSVVTVEQFF,TGCAGCGTTGTGACGGTAGAGCAGTTCTTC
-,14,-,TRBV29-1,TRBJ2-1,CSVEGGRGYNEQFF,TGCAGCGTTGAAGGGGGCAGGGGTTACAATGAGCAGTTCTTC
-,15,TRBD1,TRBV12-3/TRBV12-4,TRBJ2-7,CASSLGGQARSEQYF,TGTGCCAGCAGTTTGGGGGGACAGGCCAGGAGCGAGCAGTACTTC
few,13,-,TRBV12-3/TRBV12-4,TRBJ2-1,CASIDRPRGEQFF,TGTGCCAGCATCGACAGGCCGCGGGGTGAGCAGTTCTTC
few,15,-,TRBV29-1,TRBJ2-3,CSLTRSAGSPDTQYF,TGCAGCTTAACCCGCTCGGCAGGGAGCCCAGATACGCAGTATTTT
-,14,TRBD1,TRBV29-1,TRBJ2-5,CSVEGTVLLETQYF,TGCAGCGTTGAGGGGACAGTCCTGCTAGAGACCCAGTACTTC
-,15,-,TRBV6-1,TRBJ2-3,CASSGALGATDTQYF,TGTGCCAGCAGTGGTGCCCTAGGGGCGACAGATACGCAGTATTTT
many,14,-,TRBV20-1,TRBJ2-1,CSARRTVRYNEQFF,TGCAGTGCTAGACGGACAGTTCGATACAATGAGCAGTTCTTC
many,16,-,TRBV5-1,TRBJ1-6,CASSSSPGRINSPLHF,TGCGCCAGCAGCTCCTCACCGGGACGGATTAATTCACCCCTCCACTTT
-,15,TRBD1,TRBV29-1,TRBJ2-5,CSVGWTGAGEETQYF,TGCAGCGTAGGTTGGACAGGGGCCGGTGAAGAGACCCAGTACTTC
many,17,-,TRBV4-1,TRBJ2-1,CASSQERVRSVSSEQFF,TGCGCCAGCAGCCAAGAGAGGGTGCGTAGCGTTAGTAGTGAGCAGTTCTTC
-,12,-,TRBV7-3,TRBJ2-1,CASSSGINEQFF,TGTGCCAGCAGCTCCGGGATCAATGAGCAGTTCTTC
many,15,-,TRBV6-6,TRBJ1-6,CASSDEQGIYSPLHF,TGTGCCAGCAGTGATGAACAGGGAATCTATTCACCCCTCCACTTT
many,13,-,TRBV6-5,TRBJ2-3,CASSYFGTDTQYF,TGTGCCAGCAGTTACTTCGGGACAGATACGCAGTATTTT
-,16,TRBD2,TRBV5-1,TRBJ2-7,CASSLAGQSGIVEQYF,TGCGCCAGCAGCTTGGCCGGCCAGAGCGGGATAGTTGAGCAGTACTTC
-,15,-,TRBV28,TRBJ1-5,CASSTLMGPNQPQHF,TGTGCCAGCAGTACCCTGATGGGGCCCAATCAGCCCCAGCATTTT
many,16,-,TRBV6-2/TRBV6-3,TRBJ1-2,CASIPGGGRGNYGYTF,TGTGCCAGCATCCCCGGCGGGGGCAGGGGCAACTATGGCTACACCTTC
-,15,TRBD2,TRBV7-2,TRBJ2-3,CASSQRAGGTDTQYF,TGTGCCAGCAGCCAGAGAGCGGGGGGCACAGATACGCAGTATTTT
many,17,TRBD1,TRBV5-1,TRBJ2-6,CASSVFGTASGANVLTF,TGCGCCAGCAGCGTCTTCGGGACAGCCTCTGGGGCCAACGTCCTGACTTTC
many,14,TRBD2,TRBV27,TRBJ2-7,CASRRLAGAYEQYF,TGTGCCAGCAGGCGACTAGCGGGAGCGTACGAGCAGTACTTC